Listed below are T cell receptor beta chains from one sample, sequenced in a study of a mutant IDH1 vaccine in newly diagnosed glioma. Using immunoSEQ multiplex PCR, the repertoire was profiled, and TCRdb retains in-frame clones only, with some absent. The table shows over 80,000 clones, with around 90% occurring only once. Sample: PBMCs, taken from a glioma patient treated with radiotherapy, temozolomide or both. These receptors were obtained from a woman between 45 and 65 years old with glioma. The CDR3 runs from the conserved cysteine through the conserved F or W. Each record gives: J gene, V gene, CDR3 length, clone size, D gene, CDR3 DNA, CDR3 protein. A D gene is named only where the DNA matches it firmly. Expanded clones are given a class, and other clones once, few, many or no size at all.

>TRBJ2-1|TRBV4-1|18|once|TRBD2
TGCGCCAGCAGCCAAGCTCTAGCGGGAGGGCTCGTTTTCGATGAGCAGTTCTTC
CASSQALAGGLVFDEQFF
>TRBJ2-1|TRBV28|18|-|TRBD2
TGTGCCAGCTTTCCTTTTGCTGTTGGACTAGCGGGGAACAATGAGCAGTTCTTC
CASFPFAVGLAGNNEQFF
>TRBJ2-1|TRBV5-1|15|-|TRBD2
TGCGCCAGCAGCTTAGCGGGAGTTAGCTACAATGAGCAGTTCTTC
CASSLAGVSYNEQFF
>TRBJ1-2|TRBV28|15|-|-
TGTGCCAGCAGTACACCGGACGGTACTAACTATGGCTACACCTTC
CASSTPDGTNYGYTF
>TRBJ1-1|TRBV10-3|14|-|-
TGTGCCATGGCGGACGGTAACATGAACACTGAAGCTTTCTTT
CAMADGNMNTEAFF
>TRBJ2-5|TRBV13|17|-|-
TGTGCCAGCAGCCAGGTGGCTAGCCGGTTAGGGGAAGAGACCCAGTACTTC
CASSQVASRLGEETQYF
>TRBJ1-1|TRBV11-3|13|-|-
TGTGCCAGCAGCTTAGGAGGGGAGAGGGAAGCTTTCTTT
CASSLGGEREAFF
>TRBJ2-5|TRBV27|16|-|-
TGTGCCAGCGCTAGAGGAGGATTGCCCCTCGGAGAGACCCAGTACTTC
CASARGGLPLGETQYF
>TRBJ2-1|TRBV18|16|-|TRBD2
TGTGCCAGCTCACTCCAACTAGCGGGAGAAGGCAATGAGCAGTTCTTC
CASSLQLAGEGNEQFF
>TRBJ2-1|TRBV5-1|14|-|-
TGCGCCAGCCGACTTCGCAGCTCCTACAATGAGCAGTTCTTC
CASRLRSSYNEQFF
>TRBJ2-5|TRBV7-9|13|-|-
TGTGCCAGCAGCTCTGCGGGACAAGAGACCCAGTACTTC
CASSSAGQETQYF
>TRBJ2-1|TRBV28|14|-|-
TGTGCCAGCACTCTTAGCGGTTCCTACAATGAGCAGTTCTTC
CASTLSGSYNEQFF
>TRBJ2-7|TRBV7-9|13|-|-
TGTGCCAGCAGCTTAGGGACTATCTACGAGCAGTACTTC
CASSLGTIYEQYF
>TRBJ2-7|TRBV11-1|15|-|TRBD2
TGTGCCAGCAGCAGCCCGGGACTAGCACTCTCCGAGCAGTACTTC
CASSSPGLALSEQYF
>TRBJ1-1|TRBV4-1|13|few|-
TGCGCCAGCAGGGGCAGCAGGAGGGCTGAAGCTTTCTTT
CASRGSRRAEAFF
>TRBJ2-7|TRBV28|16|-|TRBD2
TGTGCCAGCAGTCCCTCCTCGACTAGCAATCTCTACGAGCAGTACTTC
CASSPSSTSNLYEQYF
>TRBJ2-2|TRBV9|17|-|TRBD2
TGTGCCAGCAGCATAAGCCGACTAGCGGGAGACACCGGGGAGCTGTTTTTT
CASSISRLAGDTGELFF
>TRBJ1-4|TRBV19|15|once|-
TGTGCCAGTAGTGTGCGGTCGAGGTTCAGTGAAAAACTGTTTTTT
CASSVRSRFSEKLFF
>TRBJ2-3|TRBV7-9|11|-|-
TGTGCCAGCAGCGACCAAGATACGCAGTATTTT
CASSDQDTQYF
>TRBJ1-1|TRBV5-1|15|-|-
TGCGCCAGCAGCCTGGACAGCGGGGGAAACACTGAAGCTTTCTTT
CASSLDSGGNTEAFF
>TRBJ1-5|TRBV28|14|-|-
TGTGCCAGCAGCATCTCAGGGGGCAATCAGCCCCAGCATTTT
CASSISGGNQPQHF
>TRBJ2-7|TRBV7-9|12|-|-
TGTGCCAGCAGCTCGGGAGCAAACGAGCAGTACTTC
CASSSGANEQYF
>TRBJ2-1|TRBV7-9|15|-|TRBD2
TGTGCCAGCAGCTTAGCGTTTCTAGCGGCCTATGAGCAGTTCTTC
CASSLAFLAAYEQFF
>TRBJ1-5|TRBV5-8|14|-|TRBD1
TGTGCCAGCAGCTCCAGACAGGGCGGTCAGCCCCAGCATTTT
CASSSRQGGQPQHF
>TRBJ2-7|TRBV7-8|16|-|-
TGTGCCAGCAGTCGCTTCCGTTGGTTGCCAACCTACGAGCAGTACTTC
CASSRFRWLPTYEQYF
>TRBJ1-5|TRBV19|15|-|-
TGTGCCAGTAGTATCTTCGCGGGGGGCAATCAGCCCCAGCATTTT
CASSIFAGGNQPQHF
>TRBJ2-1|TRBV9|12|once|-
TGTGCCAGCAGCTCCTCCCCCCTCGGGCAGTTCTTC
CASSSSPLGQFF
>TRBJ1-4|TRBV7-8|14|-|TRBD1
TGTGCCAGCAGCCCACGGACAGGGGGTGAAAAACTGTTTTTT
CASSPRTGGEKLFF
>TRBJ2-3|TRBV5-5|17|-|TRBD2
TGTGCCAGCAGCTTAGTCGGGACTAGCGGGAGAACAGATACGCAGTATTTT
CASSLVGTSGRTDTQYF
>TRBJ1-2|TRBV28|16|-|-
TGTGCCAGCAGTTTTAGGGGCGGGGATACCAAGGATGGCTACACCTTC
CASSFRGGDTKDGYTF
>TRBJ2-7|TRBV10-3|13|-|TRBD2
TGTGCCAGCTCCGGACTAGCGGGAGACGAGCAGTACTTC
CASSGLAGDEQYF
>TRBJ1-1|TRBV7-2|11|-|-
TGTGCCAGCAGCTTAGCCCCTGAAGCTTTCTTT
CASSLAPEAFF
>TRBJ2-3|TRBV15|14|-|-
TGTGCCACCAGCAGAGACAGGGGACCAGATACGCAGTATTTT
CATSRDRGPDTQYF
>TRBJ1-1|TRBV6-1|15|few|TRBD1
TGTGCCAGCAGTGAAAGGGACAGGGGGCTGGCGGAAGCTTTCTTT
CASSERDRGLAEAFF
>TRBJ2-2|TRBV5-4|15|-|-
TGTGCCAGCAGCGGGGCGGATACGGGCACCGGGGAGCTGTTTTTT
CASSGADTGTGELFF
>TRBJ2-6|TRBV9|17|-|-
TGTGCCAGCAGCGTAGAACGGGGTAGTTCTGGGGCCAACGTCCTGACTTTC
CASSVERGSSGANVLTF
>TRBJ2-7|TRBV4-1|15|once|-
TGCGCCAGCAGCCAAGCGGACGGGATTTCCTACGAGCAGTACTTC
CASSQADGISYEQYF
>TRBJ2-7|TRBV18|15|-|TRBD2
TGTGCCAGCTCACCTTCTAGCGGACGCTCCTACGAGCAGTACTTC
CASSPSSGRSYEQYF
>TRBJ2-2|TRBV6-5|13|-|-
TGTGCCAGCAGTTACGAGGGGCCCGGGGAGCTGTTTTTT
CASSYEGPGELFF
>TRBJ2-2|TRBV6-1|15|few|-
TGTGCCACTCGAGTCGAGGAGGTCCTTGCCGGGGAGCTGTTTTTT
CATRVEEVLAGELFF